This T cell receptor (beta chain) was sequenced during a study of radiotherapy plus CTLA-4 blockade in lung cancer. Study-level information: Patients showed objective responses in 15% to 20% of cases and disease control in more than 25%. Whole-study findings and limits: Blood saw expansion of tumor-derived TCR clones after radiotherapy plus ipilimumab. Early shifts in blood T cell clones, with interferon-beta, reportedly predicted response best.

With ipilimumab providing CTLA-4 blockade, focal radiation was administered to patients who had chemo-refractory metastatic non-small-cell lung cancer. Repertoires were generated with immunoSEQ multiplex PCR, while TCRdb's copy carries only in-frame clones and drops some. The table has some 78,000 clones, roughly 86% seen once. In this sample, this clone turned up once. Its antigen is still unknown. Sample: peripheral blood, taken from a patient treated with radiotherapy plus ipilimumab. This TCR was recovered from a human donor with non-small cell lung cancer who had stable disease on radiotherapy plus ipilimumab.

CDR3: CASSPGGGLSYNEQFF. In DNA form, the CDR3 reads TGCGCCAGCAGCCCGGGCGGGGGACTCTCCTACAATGAGCAGTTCTTC. V and J are TRBV5-1 and TRBJ2-1; the match to TRBD2 covers 7 bases. Germline V gives CDR1 SGHRS, CDR2 YFSETQ. V was pared by 4 bases and J by 0 bases, with 7 bases of the junction left unmatched. This CDR3 comprises 16 residues.